This TCR beta chain derives from a study of PD-1 blockade in classical Hodgkin lymphoma (dated by TCRdb to the early 2020s). Study-level background: Nivolumab dosing was 3 mg/kg intravenously every 2 weeks, continuing until either disease progression or unacceptable toxicity. The study used CyTOF and TCR beta sequencing to define a peripheral blood immune signature of response to PD-1 blockade in classical Hodgkin lymphoma. General findings and caveats noted by the study authors: Trial patients achieving complete response had baseline diversity similar to newly diagnosed patients, whereas partial responders and progressors had significantly lower diversity. Newly diagnosed patients were reported to have lower baseline TCR diversity than healthy donors, and relapsed/refractory patients were reported to have lower baseline TCR diversity still. Diversity was lower in patients who began nivolumab less than 1 year after ASCT, so these patients were left out of later analyses to avoid confounding by immune reconstitution. CD4+ but not CD8+ TCR diversity rose significantly by C4D1 (p=0.0027 vs p=0.16), most apparent in complete responders (p=0.02). The study covered only a single clinical trial cohort, and the causes of the repertoire differences, possibly disease activity or prior therapy, were still not defined.

CDR3 length: 13 amino acids, cysteine to phenylalanine. Kept here is only the CDR3 DNA, which spans 39 bases and is read in frame from base 1. In the germline V gene (reference sequence), CDR1 corresponds to GTSNPN and CDR2 to SVGIG. Cut back by 5 bases and 0 bases, the V and J ends lie 8 bases apart. Genomic DNA was isolated using the Qiagen DNeasy kit from unsorted PBMCs as well as from negatively selected CD4+ and CD8+ fractions. Amplification of TCR beta CDR3 regions was done by immunoSEQ multiplex PCR with primers that anneal to V and J segments. Amplification bias was minimized using a synthetic immune receptor repertoire, and residual bias was removed computationally after sequencing. From the authors' description of their analysis: Repertoire diversity was quantified as the Shannon entropy index using custom Python scripts. Unsorted, CD4+ and CD8+ repertoires were analyzed separately, except in combined analyses where CD4+ and CD8+ sequences were merged in silico. Clonal expansion was defined as at least a 2-fold frequency increase after treatment relative to C1D1, with a pseudocount of 0.5 for undetected baseline clones. Clones with 0 or 1 copy at C1D1 were classified as singleton clones, and clones with 2 or more copies were classified as non-singleton clones. Clones expanded in unsorted samples were labelled as CD4+, CD8+ or unknown by matching protein sequences in sorted samples from the same patient. Diversity changes from C1D1 to C4D1 were tested in paired samples using Wilcoxon tests. TCRdb took this table from immuneACCESS and kept in-frame rearrangements with V and J called. Such tables lack part of the clones; where checked against another copy, unresolved V genes explain under half of the gap, and the rest is unexplained. Clonal size and the V and J genes are those of that table, whereas D and trimming came from the DNA. For this sample the table gives approximately 25,000 clones, of which around 84% were detected only once. The top ten clonotypes cover under 2% of the sample.

The time point label corresponds to: cycle 1 day 1 (C1D1), immediately before nivolumab initiation. Every trial patient had relapsed after autologous stem cell transplantation, and cohorts A, B and C differed in prior brentuximab vedotin exposure. Magnetic negative selection with a Miltenyi CD4+ T cell isolation kit was used to purify CD4+ T cells from thawed PBMCs. A total of roughly 57 patients with relapsed/refractory classical Hodgkin lymphoma made up the trial cohort, and each patient's best overall response was complete response, partial response or progressive disease. Single-agent nivolumab was administered to trial patients in the multi-cohort phase II CheckMate 205 trial. An independent review committee assessed best overall response using the 2007 International Working Group response criteria. Trial PBMCs were collected immediately before nivolumab initiation (C1D1) and during therapy at cycle 2 day 1 and cycle 4 day 1. After peripheral blood was drawn into 8 mL Vacutainer Cell Preparation Tubes, PBMCs were isolated by centrifugation and then cryopreserved. Purified CD4+ and CD8+ fractions were prepared only for cases with an additional available PBMC sample. Magnetically labelled cells were removed on LS columns in a quadroMACS separator, and the flow-through was retained as the purified fraction.

This clone was counted only a few times. The target of this receptor is not known. Qualities for individual bases were not recorded, and no much larger clone is one base off. The TCR sequence derives from a human donor with classical Hodgkin lymphoma. This material consisted of CD4+ T cells from blood, taken at baseline. The sequence links TRBV30 to TRBJ1-3; the D gene is perhaps TRBD1, from 6 matching bases. The CDR3 amino acid sequence is: CAWQGLSGNTIYF. The DNA is as follows: TGTGCCTGGCAGGGGCTCTCTGGAAACACCATATATTTT.